Listed here are 3 T cell receptor beta chains from one sample, sequenced in a study of T cell responses to AZD1222 COVID-19 vaccine. The assay was immunoSEQ multiplex PCR, and TCRdb's table has in-frame clones only and misses some. Of tens of thousands of clones in the sample, around 84% were seen once. The starting material was peripheral blood, obtained on day 0 of AZD1222 vaccination. The receptors were gathered from an adult in good health.

This clone has only a few counts. Here the CDR3 reads CASSLGPKLGETQYF. The CDR3 DNA reads as TGCGCCAGCAGCCTGGGCCCTAAGCTCGGCGAGACCCAGTACTTC. The chain recombines TRBV4-1 with TRBJ2-5; D not certain. The germline V and J ends were trimmed by 4 bases and 5 bases, with 17 bases remaining between them. Germline CDR1 and CDR2: MGHRA and YSYEKL. The CDR3 runs to 15 residues.

The CDR3 reads CASSLVQGHGYTF. The CDR3 region has the DNA TGTGCCAGCAGCTTAGTTCAGGGACATGGCTACACCTTC. J is TRBJ1-2 and V is TRBV7-9; possible D gene TRBD1, 5 bases. There are 13 residues in the CDR3. Per the germline V gene, CDR1 is SEHNR and CDR2 is FQNEAQ (reference sequence). Between the trimmed V and J ends, which lost 1 base and 6 bases, there was a span of 9 bases.

This chain connects TRBV5-1 to TRBJ1-2; 10 bases map to TRBD1. CDR1 SGHRS and CDR2 YFSETQ come from the germline V gene. The CDR3 runs to 17 residues. After removal of 4 bases from V and 2 bases from J, the junction contained 11 bases not matched to a gene. CDR3 sequence reads: CASSLDLPGQGNYGYTF. CDR3 nucleotides: TGCGCCAGCAGCCTAGATCTTCCGGGACAGGGGAACTATGGCTACACCTTC.